This TCR beta chain was identified during a study of T cell responses to AZD1222 COVID-19 vaccine. Study conclusions and caveats: Repertoires were obtained solely post-peak T cell response. Clonal diversity was possibly underestimated, and white British individuals and females predominated among donors. AZD1222 recipients seropositive at baseline numbered only six or seven.

Turning to this clone: What it binds is not known.

Assay used: immunoSEQ multiplex PCR; TCRdb lists only in-frame clones, some missing. Of more than 150,000 clones listed, over 90% are singletons. This CDR3 has 13 residues. Germline values: CDR1 LGHDT, CDR2 YNNKEL (reference sequence). V lost 4 bases and J 5 bases, leaving 12 bases between the germline ends. Second-dose schedules of about 4 or about 12 weeks were combined. This TCR was sampled from an adult who received the AZD1222 COVID-19 vaccine. This sequence joins TRBV3-1 (or the pseudogene TRBV3-2) and TRBJ2-7, with unresolved D. Sequenced here: peripheral blood, sampled 28 days after the second AZD1222 dose. CDR3 sequence reads: CASSLFEAHEQYF. CDR3 in DNA: TGTGCCAGCAGCCTTTTTGAGGCCCACGAGCAGTACTTC.